The 9 T cell receptor beta chains listed next were all sequenced from one sample in a study of T cells in localized non-small cell lung cancer. Sequencing used immunoSEQ multiplex PCR; TCRdb keeps in-frame clones, though not all of them. This table has 30,000 to 40,000 clones, approximately 84% appearing once. The sequences come from peripheral blood, collected before any cancer treatment. These TCRs come from a man between 40 and 70 years old with stage I lung adenocarcinoma.

This chain joins TRBV19 and TRBJ1-2, with D hard to call. CDR1 LNHDA and CDR2 SQIVND come from the germline V gene (reference sequence). The germline V and J ends were trimmed by 6 bases and 4 bases, with 12 bases remaining between them. The CDR3 consists of 13 residues. The CDR3 DNA sequence: TGTGCCAGTAGGAGAAATGAGCTCTATGGCTACACCTTC. Amino acids: CASRRNELYGYTF.

This rearrangement joins TRBV7-9 to TRBJ1-2; D perhaps matches TRBD1 (6 bases). The V end lost 5 bases, the J end lost 3 bases, and 16 bases lay between the germline ends. CDR1 and CDR2 (germline): SEHNR, FQNEAQ (reference sequence). The CDR3 totals 15 residues. CDR3 sequence: CASSTYRDEYYGYTF. The CDR3 nucleotides are TGTGCCAGCAGCACCTACAGGGACGAATACTATGGCTACACCTTC.

This chain's CDR3 is CASSQTPNEQFF. As DNA, the CDR3 is TGCGCCAGCAGCCAGACACCGAATGAGCAGTTCTTC. The V and J genes are TRBV5-1 and TRBJ2-1; D remains ambiguous. In germline, CDR1 is SGHRS, CDR2 YFSETQ. V was trimmed by 4 bases and J by 7 bases, leaving 9 bases between them. This CDR3 is built from 12 residues.

The chain combines TRBV6-1 with TRBJ1-5; D is perhaps TRBD1 (6 bases). Trimming shortened V by 7 bases and J by 0 bases, and 13 bases separated the two germline ends. Germline CDR1 is MNHNS and CDR2 is SASEGT. The CDR3 runs to 15 residues. CDR3 in DNA: TGTGCCAGCATTCTAGGACAGTATAGCAATCAGCCCCAGCATTTT. This sequence encodes CASILGQYSNQPQHF.

The chain recombines TRBV10-3 with TRBJ2-7; the D gene is possibly TRBD1 (7 bases). V lost 3 bases to trimming and J lost 1 base, with 10 bases between them. CDR1 and CDR2 from the germline V gene are ENHRY and SYGVKD. The CDR3 length is 14 residues. The CDR3 coding sequence is TGTGCCATCAGTGACAGGGGGGAATCCTACGAGCAGTACTTC. Its translation is CAISDRGESYEQYF.

The chain recombines TRBV18 with TRBJ2-1; 11 bases align to TRBD2. V shed 1 base, J shed 1 base, and the junction held 6 bases outside the gene matches. The CDR3 has 18 residues. Germline V gene lookup returns CDR1 KGHSH and CDR2 LQKENI. The CDR3 region is CASSPHTGLAASYNEQFF. CDR3 nucleotides: TGTGCCAGCTCACCACATACGGGACTAGCGGCATCCTACAATGAGCAGTTCTTC.

V usage is TRBV5-4 and J usage is TRBJ1-1, with D perhaps matching TRBD1 (6 bases). Trimming left V 4 bases short and J 4 bases short, with 17 bases between. Looked up from germline, CDR1 is SGHNT and CDR2 is YYREEE (reference sequence). This CDR3 has 15 amino acids. The CDR3 region is CASSTGSRTGTEAFF. CDR3 sequence (DNA): TGTGCCAGCAGCACAGGGTCCAGAACGGGCACTGAAGCTTTCTTT. The full variable domain, completed using reference TRBV5-4 and TRBJ1-1, is ETGVTQSPTHLIKTRGQQVTLRCSSQSGHNTVSWYQQALGQGPQFIFQYYREEENGRGNFPPRFSGLQFPNYSSELNVNALELDDSALYLCASSTGSRTGTEAFFGQGTRLTVV.

The chain employs TRBV5-6 and TRBJ2-5; perhaps TRBD1 as D (5 bases). V shed 1 base and J shed 4 bases, with 8 bases lying between them. CDR1 is SGHDT and CDR2 is YYEEEE in the germline V gene. This CDR3 contains 13 residues. The CDR3 region has the DNA TGTGCCAGCAGCTTGTACAGGAGAGAGACCCAGTACTTC. Translating gives CASSLYRRETQYF.

The V call is TRBV7-6, the J call TRBJ2-5, with D hard to call. Trimming removed 2 bases from V and 1 base from J, with 2 bases in between. The germline V gene encodes CDR1 SGHVS and CDR2 FNYEAQ. The CDR3 contains 12 residues. The CDR3 sequence: CASSLTQETQYF. The DNA of the CDR3 is TGTGCCAGCAGCTTAACCCAAGAGACCCAGTACTTC.